This T cell receptor beta chain was captured by sequencing in a study of blood T cell repertoires in COVID-19 (TCRdb year 2020). Concerning the study at large: Samples from collaborators originated in the United States, Italy and Spain and spanned both the acute and convalescent phases of COVID-19. The samples were drawn from two sources: the first 160 participants of the ongoing ImmuneRACE study, and fewer than 1,500 subjects contributed by 6 global collaborators. The dataset comprised deeply sampled blood TCRbeta repertoires from subjects exposed to, actively infected with, or recovered from COVID-19. Where available, HLA class I and class II types were taken from metadata supplied by the sample provider and were not determined by assay-based typing. A freely available public database, intended as a resource for researchers studying the immune response to SARS-CoV-2, is where the repertoires were released. The prospective study material was composed of cDNA or gDNA derived from T cells, B-cell-depleted T cells, or PBMCs. Sample metadata almost always included a de-identified subject ID, COVID-19 status, age in years and sex. Overall study results and their limits: The quantity of clinical and demographic metadata differed by source and by participant and was supplied without curation.

Each collaborating institution followed its own protocols to collect whole blood in K2EDTA tubes. For TCRbeta analysis, collaborators shipped samples as frozen whole blood, isolated PBMCs, or DNA extracted from either of those sample types. The immunoSEQ Assay, a bias-controlled multiplex PCR, was used to amplify TCRbeta CDR3 regions from genomic DNA. Regarding the original processing steps: The number of nucleated cells in each sample was estimated from the amplification of reference gene primers within the assay. To quantify the absolute abundance of each unique TCRbeta CDR3 rearrangement, sequence reads were collapsed and filtered. Productive Simpson clonality was computed per sample as the square root of Simpson's diversity index over productive rearrangements. This immuneACCESS table, as held by TCRdb, lists in-frame sequences with V and J called but not all clones. Of the missing ones, under half trace to an unresolved V gene in checked studies; the others have no known cause. The D gene and trimming were derived from the DNA, and the V and J assignments and clone size from that table. The sample contains 100,000 to 120,000 clones, approximately 70% of them found a single time. The biggest ten clones account for around 8% of the sample.

On this clone itself: The target of this receptor is not known. No base quality information exists; no much larger clone differs at one position.

Relative to germline, V is 5 bases shorter and J is 4 bases shorter, with 17 bases between their ends. From its cysteine to its phenylalanine, the CDR3 spans 15 amino acids. Only the CDR3 portion is preserved as DNA: 45 bases, with reading frame beginning at the first base. For CDR1 and CDR2, the germline V gene lists MNHEY and SVGEGT. This TCR was sampled from a woman aged 55-70 years with acute or convalescent COVID-19. The rearrangement combines TRBV6-2 or TRBV6-3 with TRBJ1-2; TRBD1 could be the D gene, as 5 bases match. The source material was peripheral blood. The CDR3 protein sequence reads: CASSNLDTGGYGYTF. The sequenced DNA is TGTGCCAGCAGTAACCTCGACACGGGGGGCTATGGCTACACCTTC.